These 13 T cell receptor beta chains were sequenced from one sample in a study of blood T cell repertoires in COVID-19. Data came from immunoSEQ multiplex PCR; TCRdb stores just in-frame clones and leaves some out. The table shows 150,000 or so clones, with approximately 87% occurring only once. Source material: PBMCs or T cells enriched from blood (not recorded which). The origin of the receptors is a woman between 50 and 59 years old who had recovered from COVID-19.

This chain connects TRBV21-1 to TRBJ2-7; the D segment call TRBD2 is taken from the table without a DNA check. TRBV21-1 is given as a pseudogene. CDR3 length equals 17 residues. CDR3 sequence reads: CASSKVAAGRRSYEQYV. CDR3 nucleotide sequence: TGTGCCAGCAGCAAAGTAGCAGCGGGCCGGCGCTCCTACGAGCAGTACGTC.

This chain's CDR3 is CASSEIEIYEQYV. For the CDR3, the DNA is TGCGCCAGCAGTGAAATCGAGATTTACGAGCAGTACGTC. The J gene is TRBJ2-7, the V gene TRBV23-1; D is undetermined. TRBV23-1 is an ORF, and what it does is uncertain. This CDR3 region has 13 residues. Trimming removed 5 bases from V and 4 bases from J, with 12 bases in between.

The chain has TRBV7-2 and TRBJ2-1, with 7 bases identical to TRBD2. CDR3 length equals 15 residues. Germline lookup yields CDR1 SGHTA and CDR2 FQGNSA. The ends lost 4 bases at V and 0 bases at J; junction bases unmatched: 3. This CDR3 reads CASSSSGTSYNEQFF. The CDR3 coding sequence is TGTGCCAGCAGCTCGAGCGGGACCTCCTACAATGAGCAGTTCTTC.

This rearrangement joins TRBV14 to TRBJ1-2; weak D call: TRBD1 (6 bases). Germline loops: CDR1 SGHDN, CDR2 FVKESK. There are 13 residues in the CDR3. Trimming stripped 1 base from V and 4 bases from J, with 7 bases between. The DNA for the CDR3 is TGTGCCAGCAGCCAAGCACAGGGCTATGGCTACACCTTC. Its protein product is CASSQAQGYGYTF.

V gene TRBV12-5 combines with J gene TRBJ2-7; D remains unclear. The V end was cut by 1 base, the J end by 5 bases, with 9 bases between. CDR3 length: 13 residues. Germline V lookup: CDR1 LGHNT, CDR2 FRNRAP. For the CDR3, the DNA is TGTGCTAGTGGTTTGGGGGTTGGGCACGAGCAGTACGTC. Its translation is CASGLGVGHEQYV.

This clone was picked up one time. V usage is TRBV5-1 and J usage is TRBJ1-1; a weak D match, TRBD1 (5 bases). V lost 4 bases and J 1 base, leaving 11 bases between the germline ends. The CDR3 totals 14 residues. Germline lookup yields CDR1 SGHRS and CDR2 YFSETQ. In DNA form, the CDR3 reads TGCGCCAGCAGCCTCCCAACAGGGAACACTGAAGCTTTCTTT. Translating it yields CASSLPTGNTEAFF.

The V gene is TRBV6-2 or TRBV6-3, the J gene TRBJ1-4; D possibly corresponds to TRBD1 (5 bases). Germline lookup yields CDR1 MNHEY and CDR2 SVGEGT. The CDR3 covers 16 residues. V was trimmed by 5 bases and J by 5 bases, leaving 18 bases between them. The CDR3 is CASSSPRGDYNEKLFF. Here the CDR3 DNA reads TGTGCCAGCAGTAGCCCGCGGGGGGATTACAATGAAAAACTGTTTTTT.

The chain links TRBV11-2 to TRBJ1-4; 8 nucleotides line up with TRBD1. With 5 bases clipped from V and 7 bases from J, the junction kept 9 bases outside the gene matches. This CDR3 has 15 residues. From germline, CDR1 is SGHAT and CDR2 FQNNGV. Here the CDR3 reads CASSPWTGRGEKLFF. CDR3 sequence (DNA): TGTGCCAGCAGCCCTTGGACAGGGCGGGGTGAAAAACTGTTTTTT.

This sequence joins TRBV7-2 and TRBJ1-1; TRBD1 is a possible D gene (6 bases). CDR1 is SGHTA and CDR2 is FQGNSA in the germline V gene. The CDR3 extends over 14 amino acids. The ends were cut back, 4 bases at V and 3 bases at J, with 12 bases in the middle. CDR3 sequence reads: CASSSQGGHTEAFF. The CDR3 DNA reads TGTGCCAGCAGCTCACAGGGTGGGCACACTGAAGCTTTCTTT.

The chain combines TRBV5-1 with TRBJ2-7; a possible D gene is TRBD1 (5 bases). The CDR3 loop spans 15 amino acids. Deletions cut 0 bases from V and 3 bases from J, with 13 bases between. CDR1 SGHRS and CDR2 YFSETQ come from the germline V gene. The CDR3 DNA reads as TGCGCCAGCAGCTTGGCCTCGGCAGGGCGCTACGAGCAGTACGTC. It yields the protein CASSLASAGRYEQYV.

The sample holds one count of this clone. V usage is TRBV19 and J usage is TRBJ1-5, with D possibly matching TRBD1 (5 bases). Germline loops: CDR1 LNHDA, CDR2 SQIVND (reference sequence). CDR3 length: 12 residues. Trimming took 9 bases from V and 0 from J, leaving 6 bases between them. This CDR3 is CASRVSNQPQHF. CDR3 sequence (DNA): TGTGCCAGCAGGGTTAGCAATCAGCCCCAGCATTTT. The whole variable domain, remainder taken from reference TRBV19 and TRBJ1-5, is DGGITQSPKYLFRKEGQNVTLSCEQNLNHDAMYWYRQDPGQGLRLIYYSQIVNDFQKGDIAEGYSVSREKKESFPLTVTSAQKNPTAFYLCASRVSNQPQHFGDGTRLSIL.

The chain recombines TRBV2 with TRBJ2-2; D may be TRBD2 (6 bases). CDR3 length equals 15 residues. V gave up 6 bases and J gave up 0 bases, with 11 bases separating them. The germline CDR1 and CDR2 sequences are SNHLY and FYNNEI. Written as DNA, the CDR3 is TGTGCCAGCAGGGTTAGCGGTTCGAACACCGGGGAGCTGTTTTTT. It codes for CASRVSGSNTGELFF.

This CDR3 is CASSLRSLQTQYF. The CDR3, as DNA: TGTGCCAGCAGCCTCCGGTCCCTGCAGACCCAGTACTTC. The chain carries TRBV28 and TRBJ2-5; D gene unclear. The CDR3 has 13 amino acids. Trimming took off 6 bases at V and 6 bases at J, with 14 bases between the two ends. CDR1 MDHEN and CDR2 SYDVKM come from the germline V gene.